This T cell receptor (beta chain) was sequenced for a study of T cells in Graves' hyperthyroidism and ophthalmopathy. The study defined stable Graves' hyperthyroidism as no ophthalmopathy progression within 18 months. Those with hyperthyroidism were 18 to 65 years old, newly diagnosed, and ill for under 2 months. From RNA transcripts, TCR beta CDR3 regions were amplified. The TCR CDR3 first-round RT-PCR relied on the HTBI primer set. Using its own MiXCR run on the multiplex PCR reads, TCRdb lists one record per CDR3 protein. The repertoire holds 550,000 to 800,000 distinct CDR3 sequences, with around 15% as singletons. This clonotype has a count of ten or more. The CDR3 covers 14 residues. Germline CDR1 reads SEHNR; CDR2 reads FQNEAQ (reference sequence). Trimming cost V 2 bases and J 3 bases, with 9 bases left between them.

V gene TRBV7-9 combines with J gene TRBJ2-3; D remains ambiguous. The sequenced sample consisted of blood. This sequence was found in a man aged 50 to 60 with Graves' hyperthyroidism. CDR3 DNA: TGTGCCAGCAGCTTAAACATGCAGACAGATACGCAGTATTTT. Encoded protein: CASSLNMQTDTQYF.